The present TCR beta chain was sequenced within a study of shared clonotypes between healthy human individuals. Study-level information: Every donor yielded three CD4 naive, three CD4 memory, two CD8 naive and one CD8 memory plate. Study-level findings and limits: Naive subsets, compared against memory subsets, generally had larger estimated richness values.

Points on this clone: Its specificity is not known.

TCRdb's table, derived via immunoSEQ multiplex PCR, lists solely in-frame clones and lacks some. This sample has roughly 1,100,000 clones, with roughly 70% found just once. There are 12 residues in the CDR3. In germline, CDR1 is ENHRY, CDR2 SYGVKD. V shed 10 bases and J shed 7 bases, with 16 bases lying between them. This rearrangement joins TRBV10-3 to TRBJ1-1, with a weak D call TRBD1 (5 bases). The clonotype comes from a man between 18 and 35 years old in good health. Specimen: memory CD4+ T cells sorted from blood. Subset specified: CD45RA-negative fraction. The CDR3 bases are TGTGCCACCGAGTCCCGGGACTTTGAAGCTTTCTTT. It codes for CATESRDFEAFF.